This T cell receptor beta chain was identified in a study of OX40 agonist ivuxolimab in advanced cancers. Overall study: Allowance was made for prior anti-PD-1, anti-PD-L1 or anti-CTLA-4 therapy, and approximately 40% had some. Whole-study results and caveats: Some nonresponders additionally presented with little normalized T-cell clonal expansion. Partial responders receiving 0.1-3.0 mg/kg showed among the lowest clonal expansion.

As concerns this clone: No antigen is known for it.

Generated by immunoSEQ multiplex PCR, the TCRdb table keeps only in-frame clones and is missing some. This table has about 77,000 clones, about nine tenths appearing once. This clonotype was obtained from an adult with an advanced solid tumor such as melanoma, head and neck, liver or kidney cancer. The sequencing used CD4+ or CD8+ T cells sorted from blood, collected in a trial of the OX40 agonist ivuxolimab.

CDR3 residues: CASSPGHNTYNEQFF. CDR3 sequence (DNA): TGTGCCAGCAGCCCGGGACACAACACCTACAATGAGCAGTTCTTC. The V gene is TRBV7-3, the J gene TRBJ2-1; a weak D match, TRBD1 (6 bases). The germline CDR1 and CDR2 sequences are SGHTA and FQGTGA. V was shortened by 5 bases and J by 2 bases, with 13 bases between the two germline ends. The CDR3 is 15 amino acids.